This T cell receptor beta chain was observed in a study of CD8+ T cells in alopecia areata. This clone came up many times. RNA extraction was followed by reverse transcription into cDNA, which acted as the sequencing template. TCRdb's copy holds only in-frame clones and misses some; the assay was immunoSEQ multiplex PCR. The top ten clones hold roughly 15% of a sample with 150,000 to 200,000 clones, approximately 59% of them seen once. The investigators collected lesional scalp punch biopsies and peripheral blood from alopecia areata patients. The CDR3 contains 15 residues. Germline-derived CDR1 and CDR2 are SGHTA and FQGNSA. V was pared by 5 bases and J by 5 bases, with 4 bases of the junction left unmatched.

The V gene is TRBV7-2, the J gene TRBJ2-1, with 12 bases lining up with TRBD2. This sequence originates from a human donor with alopecia areata. The material sequenced was CD4+ T cells sorted from blood, taken at week 0. The CDR3 DNA follows: TGTGCCAGCAGCCGGACTAGCGGGGCCAACAATGAGCAGTTCTTC. Its translation is CASSRTSGANNEQFF. Filled out from reference TRBV7-2 and TRBJ2-1, the complete variable domain reads GAGVSQSPSNKVTEKGKDVELRCDPISGHTALYWYRQSLGQGLEFLIYFQGNSAPDKSGLPSDRFSAERTGGSVSTLTIQRTQQEDSAVYLCASSRTSGANNEQFFGPGTRLTVL.